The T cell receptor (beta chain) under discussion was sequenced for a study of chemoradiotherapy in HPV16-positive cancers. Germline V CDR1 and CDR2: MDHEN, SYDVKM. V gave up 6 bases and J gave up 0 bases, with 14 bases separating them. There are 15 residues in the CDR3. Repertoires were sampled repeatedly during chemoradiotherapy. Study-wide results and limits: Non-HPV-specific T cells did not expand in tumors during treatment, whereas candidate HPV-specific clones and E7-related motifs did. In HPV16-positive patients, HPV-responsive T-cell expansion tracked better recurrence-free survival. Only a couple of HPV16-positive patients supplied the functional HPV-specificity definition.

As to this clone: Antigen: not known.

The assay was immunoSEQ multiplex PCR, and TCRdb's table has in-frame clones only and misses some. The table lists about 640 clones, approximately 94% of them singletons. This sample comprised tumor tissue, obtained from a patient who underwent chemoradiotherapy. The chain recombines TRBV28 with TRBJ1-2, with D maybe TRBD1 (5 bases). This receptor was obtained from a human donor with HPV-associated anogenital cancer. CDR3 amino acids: CASRHGTIANYGYTF. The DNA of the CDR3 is TGTGCCAGCAGACACGGGACGATAGCTAACTATGGCTACACCTTC.